This passage covers 19 T cell receptor beta chains from one sample sequenced in a study of blood T cell repertoires in COVID-19. Measured with immunoSEQ multiplex PCR; TCRdb has only the in-frame clones, and not every one. This repertoire shows about 270,000 clones, nearly 90% found once; its top ten account for about 1%. The specimen was PBMCs or T cells enriched from blood (not recorded which). These receptors were taken from a woman younger than 45 who had recovered from COVID-19.

This clone showed up just once. The chain employs TRBV6-5 and TRBJ2-7; TRBD2 might be the D (6 bases). Trimming cost V 6 bases and J 4 bases, with 16 bases left between them. The germline V gene has CDR1 MNHEY and CDR2 SVGAGI. This CDR3 comprises 14 residues. Here the CDR3 reads CASSTSPGSYEQYF. In nucleotides, the CDR3 is TGTGCCAGCAGCACTAGCCCGGGCTCTTACGAGCAGTACTTC.

This clone was recorded a few times. The rearrangement uses TRBV5-1 and TRBJ1-2, with D maybe TRBD1 (5 bases). V lost 4 bases, J lost 4 bases, and 14 bases lay in between. Germline values: CDR1 SGHRS, CDR2 YFSETQ. The CDR3 spans 14 residues. The CDR3, as DNA: TGCGCCAGCAGCGGGCAGGGACTAGCCTATGGCTACACCTTC. Protein sequence: CASSGQGLAYGYTF. The full variable domain, completed using reference TRBV5-1 and TRBJ1-2, is KAGVTQTPRYLIKTRGQQVTLSCSPISGHRSVSWYQQTPGQGLQFLFEYFSETQRNKGNFPGRFSGRQFSNSRSEMNVSTLELGDSALYLCASSGQGLAYGYTFGSGTRLTVV.

The chain's CDR3 is CASTKTSGRQETQYF. DNA for the CDR3: TGTGCCAGTACCAAGACTAGCGGGAGGCAAGAGACCCAGTACTTC. This chain links TRBV19 with TRBJ2-5; 13 bases fit TRBD2. The CDR3 has 15 amino acids. Germline V gene lookup returns CDR1 LNHDA and CDR2 SQIVND (reference sequence). The junction had 4 bases not matched to a gene; V was cut back by 7 bases and J by 2 bases.

This chain links TRBV12-3 or TRBV12-4 with TRBJ2-7, with D uncertain. Trimming took off 6 bases at V and 7 bases at J, with 10 bases between the two ends. The length of the CDR3 is 11 residues. The CDR3 region is CASSSLVEQYF. DNA for the CDR3: TGTGCCAGCAGCTCCTTAGTTGAGCAGTACTTC.

This sequence joins TRBV4-3 and TRBJ1-6; D ambiguous. With 4 bases removed from V and 6 bases from J, the gap between germline ends came to 7 bases. The CDR3 covers 13 residues. From germline, CDR1 is LGHNA and CDR2 YSLEER. The CDR3 nucleotides are TGCGCCAGCAGCCTAACTGCTAATTCACCCCTCCACTTT. This codes for CASSLTANSPLHF.

The rearrangement joins TRBV5-6 to TRBJ1-2; 10 bases agree with TRBD1. V lost 4 bases to trimming and J lost 4 bases; unmatched junction nucleotides: 10. The CDR3 contains 16 residues. Germline V CDR1 and CDR2: SGHDT, YYEEEE. CDR3: CASSLGPGQGSYGYTF. CDR3 bases: TGTGCCAGCAGCCTGGGCCCGGGACAGGGGAGCTATGGCTACACCTTC. The full variable domain, with the rest looked up from reference TRBV5-6 and TRBJ1-2, is DAGVTQSPTHLIKTRGQQVTLRCSPKSGHDTVSWYQQALGQGPQFIFQYYEEEERQRGNFPDRFSGHQFPNYSSELNVNALLLGDSALYLCASSLGPGQGSYGYTFGSGTRLTVV.

DNA for the CDR3: TGTGCCAGTATGAGACAGGAAGAGGAAAAACTGTTTTTT. Protein product: CASMRQEEEKLFF. The J gene is TRBJ1-4, the V gene TRBV19, with a weak D call TRBD1 (6 bases). Germline CDR1 is LNHDA and CDR2 is SQIVND (reference sequence). V lost 7 bases, J lost 8 bases, and 14 bases lay in between. The CDR3 runs 13 residues.

This clone has a single count. This chain links TRBV6-5 with TRBJ1-2, with 10 bases lining up with TRBD1. Germline V gene data show CDR1 as MNHEY and CDR2 as SVGAGI. CDR3 length equals 14 residues. V shed 5 bases, J shed 3 bases, and the junction held 3 bases outside the gene matches. This chain's CDR3 is CASSRQGADYGYTF. In DNA, the CDR3 is TGTGCCAGCAGTCGACAGGGGGCGGACTATGGCTACACCTTC.

The chain carries TRBV5-4 and TRBJ1-2, with D uncertain. V lost 0 bases and J 0 bases, leaving 6 bases between the germline ends. Germline lookup yields CDR1 SGHNT and CDR2 YYREEE (reference sequence). This CDR3 comprises 14 residues. The CDR3: CASSLVQTNYGYTF. The CDR3 bases are TGTGCCAGCAGCTTGGTACAGACTAACTATGGCTACACCTTC.

The V call is TRBV6-5, the J call TRBJ1-6, with D tentatively TRBD1 (6 bases). CDR3 length: 15 residues. With 3 bases removed from V and 8 bases from J, the gap between germline ends came to 14 bases. Germline CDR1 reads MNHEY; CDR2 reads SVGAGI. The CDR3 coding sequence is TGTGCCAGCAGTTATATTTTGGGGGCTGATTCACCCCTCCACTTT. Its protein product is CASSYILGADSPLHF.

The chain couples TRBV6-5 to TRBJ2-5; D perhaps matches TRBD2 (5 bases). The CDR3 is made up of 15 amino acids. Germline-derived CDR1 and CDR2 are MNHEY and SVGAGI. Deletions cut 4 bases from V and 1 base from J, with 13 bases between. CDR3 in amino acids: CASSSLRGTQETQYF. In nucleotides, the CDR3 is TGTGCCAGCAGTTCACTCCGGGGAACCCAAGAGACCCAGTACTTC.

The genes are TRBV6-5 and TRBJ2-7; the D gene is possibly TRBD1 (5 bases). Per germline, CDR1 MNHEY and CDR2 SVGAGI. The CDR3 covers 14 residues. The V end was cut by 2 bases, the J end by 3 bases, with 11 bases between. The CDR3 here is CASSYRQGYYEQYF. CDR3 DNA sequence: TGTGCCAGCAGTTACAGGCAGGGATACTACGAGCAGTACTTC.

The genes are TRBV2 and TRBJ1-2; possible D gene TRBD1, 6 bases. This CDR3 is built from 15 residues. V lost 7 bases and J lost 0, with 15 bases in between. CDR1 is SNHLY and CDR2 is FYNNEI in the germline V gene. The CDR3 sequence is CASIGTNLANYGYTF. Written as DNA, the CDR3 is TGTGCCAGCATCGGGACAAACCTAGCTAACTATGGCTACACCTTC.

V gene TRBV10-3 combines with J gene TRBJ1-2, with D unresolved. Looked up from germline, CDR1 is ENHRY and CDR2 is SYGVKD. The CDR3 runs 13 residues. Trimming removed 7 bases at V and 7 bases at J, with 16 bases between. CDR3 nucleotide sequence: TGTGCCATCAAGGTAGCCGCGGTAGGTGGCTACACCTTC. It translates to CAIKVAAVGGYTF.

The V and J genes are TRBV18 and TRBJ2-7, with 7 bases matching TRBD1. J was trimmed by 2 bases and V by 8 bases; bases with no gene match: 12. In germline, CDR1 is KGHSH, CDR2 LQKENI. CDR3 length: 15 residues. Here the CDR3 DNA reads TGTGCCAGCACCCACCCACAGGGGCCTCCCTACGAGCAGTACTTC. This encodes CASTHPQGPPYEQYF.

Comments on this clone: This CDR3 is also generated by other DNA sequences in the sample. V gene TRBV19 combines with J gene TRBJ1-1; TRBD1 might be the D (6 bases). Germline V gene lookup returns CDR1 LNHDA and CDR2 SQIVND (reference sequence). The CDR3 loop spans 14 amino acids. V lost 6 bases, J lost 1 base, and 12 bases lay in between. The CDR3 sequence: CASRPGQRNTEAFF. The CDR3 nucleotides are TGTGCCAGTAGACCCGGACAGCGGAACACTGAAGCTTTCTTT.

V and J are TRBV3-1 (or the pseudogene TRBV3-2) and TRBJ2-7, with TRBD1 as a possible D gene (5 bases). V lost 9 bases and J lost 6, with 15 bases in between. The germline V gene has CDR1 LGHDT and CDR2 YNNKEL (reference sequence). CDR3 length: 12 residues. CDR3 bases: TGTGCCAGATATATAACAGGAATCGAGCAGTACTTC. Its protein product is CARYITGIEQYF.

The V call is TRBV19, the J call TRBJ2-6, with 7 bases identical to TRBD1. There are 17 residues in the CDR3. Germline trimming cut 3 bases from V and 2 bases from J; bases unmatched to any gene: 7. Germline V CDR1 and CDR2: LNHDA, SQIVND (reference sequence). The CDR3 nucleotides are TGTGCCAGTAGTATTAACAGGGGATCCACTGGGGCCAACGTCCTGACTTTC. Translation: CASSINRGSTGANVLTF.

This chain uses TRBV24-1 with TRBJ1-5, with D perhaps matching TRBD1 (5 bases). Trimming took off 1 base at V and 5 bases at J, with 8 bases between the two ends. The CDR3 is 14 residues long. Germline V gene lookup returns CDR1 KGHDR and CDR2 SFDVKD. The CDR3 DNA reads as TGTGCCACCAGTGATTTCGACAGTGATCAGCCCCAGCATTTT. Encoded protein: CATSDFDSDQPQHF.